Listed here are 16 T cell receptor beta chains from one sample, sequenced in a study of vaccination effects on CD4 cells after COVID-19. Their antigen targets remain unknown. Before sequencing took place, the ViraFEST assay used viral peptide pools to expand antigen-specific CD4+ T cells. CD4+ T cells were isolated after around ten days of culture. Infection with SARS-CoV-2 occurred in the person between March and December 2020, and PCR confirmed it. Here immunoSEQ multiplex PCR was the method, and the copy in TCRdb shows in-frame clones only, minus some. The repertoire holds 20,000 to 25,000 clones, with under 85% as singletons. Sequences were derived from CD4+ T cells from PBMCs cultured with a peptide pool, sampled before COVID-19 vaccination. These TCRs come from a human donor who had a prior SARS-CoV-2 infection.

The chain recombines TRBV5-1 with TRBJ1-2, with 8 bases aligning to TRBD1. The junction had 19 bases not matched to a gene; V was cut back by 4 bases and J by 8 bases. This CDR3 contains 17 residues. The germline CDR1 and CDR2 sequences are SGHRS and YFSETQ. Here the CDR3 reads CASSPQPDRGIGYGYTF. Here the CDR3 DNA reads TGCGCCAGCAGCCCCCAACCCGACAGGGGCATAGGGTACGGCTACACCTTC.

The chain uses TRBV11-2 and TRBJ2-1; 9 positions match TRBD2. The V and J ends lost 5 bases and 1 base, in that order; junction bases with no gene match: 9. The CDR3 runs to 17 residues. Germline V gene data show CDR1 as SGHAT and CDR2 as FQNNGV. The CDR3 sequence is CASSEPGLANSYNEQFF. CDR3 DNA sequence: TGTGCCAGCAGCGAACCGGGACTAGCTAATTCCTACAATGAGCAGTTCTTC.

This clone turned up a few times. This chain connects TRBV5-6 to TRBJ1-6, with 9 bases identical to TRBD1. Trimming at V came to 4 bases and at J to 0 bases, leaving 11 bases not matched to a gene. The germline gives CDR1 SGHDT, CDR2 YYEEEE. CDR3 length equals 19 residues. CDR3 amino acids: CASSLQGQGSSSYNSPLHF. The CDR3 region has the DNA TGTGCCAGCAGCCTACAGGGACAGGGTTCGAGCTCCTATAATTCACCCCTCCACTTT.

The V and J genes are TRBV25-1 and TRBJ1-3; possible D gene TRBD1, 5 bases. V was pared by 1 base and J by 8 bases, with 6 bases between. Looked up from germline, CDR1 is MGHDK and CDR2 is SYGVNS. This CDR3 has 12 amino acids. CDR3 sequence reads: CASSEWGDTIYF. CDR3 DNA: TGTGCCAGCAGTGAATGGGGGGACACCATATATTTT.

V usage is TRBV5-5 and J usage is TRBJ2-7; 11 bases line up with TRBD2. The germline V gene has CDR1 SGHKS and CDR2 YYEKEE (reference sequence). J was trimmed by 2 bases and V by 0 bases; bases with no gene match: 1. The CDR3 is made up of 15 amino acids. CDR3 protein: CASSLVAGGPYEQYF. Here the CDR3 DNA reads TGTGCCAGCAGCTTGGTAGCGGGGGGGCCCTACGAGCAGTACTTC.

The chain has TRBV5-1 and TRBJ2-5; no firm D call. The V end lost 0 bases, the J end lost 5 bases, and 11 bases lay between the germline ends. Looked up from germline, CDR1 is SGHRS and CDR2 is YFSETQ. The CDR3 runs to 14 residues. The CDR3 spells CASSLEPFGETQYF. CDR3 sequence (DNA): TGCGCCAGCAGCTTGGAGCCTTTCGGGGAGACCCAGTACTTC.

The chain employs TRBV11-2 and TRBJ2-2; TRBD2 aligns across 8 bases. Trimming at V came to 2 bases and at J to 4 bases, leaving 12 bases not matched to a gene. The CDR3 has 18 residues. Germline V lookup: CDR1 SGHAT, CDR2 FQNNGV. The DNA of the CDR3 is TGTGCCAGCAGCTTACGGCGGGGGGACACCCGAGGCACCGGGGAGCTGTTTTTT. Translation: CASSLRRGDTRGTGELFF.

J is TRBJ2-7 and V is TRBV11-1; 14 bases fit TRBD2. This CDR3 has 15 residues. With V trimmed by 3 bases and J by 2 bases, 0 bases remained unmatched. Germline CDR1 SGHAT, CDR2 FQDESV (reference sequence). The CDR3 here is CASSLGLAGAYEQYF. For the CDR3, the DNA is TGTGCCAGCAGCTTGGGACTAGCGGGGGCCTACGAGCAGTACTTC.

The chain uses TRBV6-1 and TRBJ2-3; a possible D gene is TRBD1 (6 bases). The CDR3 consists of 16 residues. Trimming removed 4 bases at V and 0 bases at J, with 14 bases between. The V gene's germline CDR1 is MNHNS and CDR2 SASEGT. The CDR3 bases are TGTGCCAGCAGTGTTTCGCTGGGGACAAGCACAGATACGCAGTATTTT. Translation gives CASSVSLGTSTDTQYF.

The chain combines TRBV29-1 with TRBJ1-4; D is uncertain. The germline V gene encodes CDR1 SQVTM and CDR2 ANQGSEA. This CDR3 spans 11 amino acids. V was trimmed by 4 bases and J by 5 bases, leaving 5 bases between them. The CDR3 reads CSVVENEKLFF. The CDR3 bases are TGCAGCGTTGTCGAAAATGAAAAACTGTTTTTT.

The chain is built from TRBV6-5 and TRBJ2-2; a weak D match, TRBD1 (5 bases). Trimming shortened V by 4 bases and J by 5 bases, and 14 bases separated the two germline ends. CDR1 and CDR2 from the germline V gene are MNHEY and SVGAGI. There are 15 residues in the CDR3. The CDR3 protein is CASSSPRVWTGELFF. Here the CDR3 DNA reads TGTGCCAGCAGTTCTCCCAGGGTATGGACCGGGGAGCTGTTTTTT.

This clone was seen only a few times. The chain carries TRBV30 and TRBJ1-2, with 7 bases matching TRBD1. Germline V CDR1 and CDR2: GTSNPN, SVGIG (reference sequence). J lost 6 bases, V lost 0 bases, and 10 bases had no gene match. The CDR3 is made up of 15 amino acids. CDR3 nucleotides: TGTGCCTGGAGTGTACGAGTCCGGGACAGAAATGGCTACACCTTC. The encoded protein is CAWSVRVRDRNGYTF.

This chain uses TRBV4-2 with TRBJ2-5, with D perhaps TRBD2 (7 bases). Trimming stripped 4 bases from V and 2 bases from J, with 17 bases between. CDR3 size: 16 residues. The germline gives CDR1 LGHNA, CDR2 YNFKEQ. The CDR3 here is CASSRRGGYAQETQYF. The CDR3 DNA follows: TGTGCCAGCAGCCGAAGGGGGGGTTACGCACAAGAGACCCAGTACTTC.

This sequence joins TRBV5-1 and TRBJ2-1, with TRBD1 identical over 7 bases. J lost 8 bases, V lost 4 bases, and 9 bases had no gene match. This CDR3 has 14 residues. In germline, CDR1 is SGHRS, CDR2 YFSETQ. The CDR3 coding sequence is TGCGCCAGCAGCGGCAAGGGACAGCTCGATGAGCAGTTCTTC. It codes for CASSGKGQLDEQFF.

CDR3 nucleotide sequence: TGTGCCAGCAAGAACAGGGGTAGCGACGAGCAGTACTTC. Encoded protein: CASKNRGSDEQYF. The chain recombines TRBV2 with TRBJ2-7; 7 bases agree with TRBD1. The CDR3 is 13 residues long. The ends lost 7 bases at V and 5 bases at J; junction bases unmatched: 8. CDR1 is SNHLY, CDR2 FYNNEI, per germline. The full variable domain, with the rest looked up from reference TRBV2 and TRBJ2-7, is EPEVTQTPSHQVTQMGQEVILRCVPISNHLYFYWYRQILGQKVEFLVSFYNNEISEKSEIFDDQFSVERPDGSNFTLKIRSTKLEDSAMYFCASKNRGSDEQYFGPGTRLTVT.

This rearrangement joins TRBV6-2 or TRBV6-3 to TRBJ1-1; maybe TRBD1 (5 bases). Germline values: CDR1 MNHEY, CDR2 SVGEGT. Trimming removed 2 bases at V and 10 bases at J, with 8 bases between. This CDR3 is built from 11 residues. The CDR3 region is CASSYRGGAFF. CDR3 nucleotide sequence: TGTGCCAGCAGTTACAGGGGTGGAGCTTTCTTT.